This is a list of T cell receptor beta chains from one sample in a study of blood T cell repertoires in COVID-19. Produced via immunoSEQ multiplex PCR; TCRdb's table is partial and in-frame only. Here the sample spans approximately 500,000 clones, 85% to 90% being singletons. Sequencing was done on a sample of peripheral blood. The receptors shown here come from a woman between 50 and 59 years old with COVID-19, enrolled during active disease. CDR3s include the opening cysteine and the closing phenylalanine or tryptophan. A D gene is named only where the DNA matches it firmly. Not every row has a clone size; where given, it reads once, few, many or a size class.

-	TRBD1	TRBV2	TRBJ1-4	CASRRTGPNEKLFF	TGTGCCAGCAGAAGGACAGGGCCGAATGAAAAACTGTTTTTT
few	TRBD2	TRBV7-8	TRBJ2-7	CASSLARAGGFHEQYF	TGTGCCAGCAGCTTAGCGCGAGCGGGGGGGTTCCACGAGCAGTACTTC
-	-	TRBV5-4	TRBJ1-5	CASSLAPGSNQPQHF	TGTGCCAGCAGCTTGGCCCCAGGGAGCAATCAGCCCCAGCATTTT
-	TRBD1	TRBV3-1/TRBV3-2	TRBJ1-6	CASSPRGQDSPLHF	TGTGCCAGCAGCCCAAGGGGGCAGGATTCACCCCTCCACTTT
-	-	TRBV5-1	TRBJ2-2	CASSSTGSNTGELFF	TGCGCCAGCAGCTCCACAGGGTCGAACACCGGGGAGCTGTTTTTT
-	-	TRBV3-1/TRBV3-2	TRBJ2-7	CASSLPPGEQYF	TGTGCCAGCAGCCTTCCCCCGGGCGAGCAGTACTTC
-	-	TRBV9	TRBJ1-2	CASSTTLQNYGYTF	TGTGCCAGCAGCACGACCCTACAGAACTATGGCTACACCTTC
few	-	TRBV5-1	TRBJ1-5	CASSLRGDQPQHF	TGCGCCAGCAGCTTAAGGGGTGATCAGCCCCAGCATTTT
-	TRBD1	TRBV4-2	TRBJ1-2	CASSQVITGGGGYTF	TGTGCCAGCAGCCAAGTTATCACAGGGGGCGGTGGCTACACCTTC
-	-	TRBV9	TRBJ2-2	CASSVSHTGELFF	TGTGCCAGCAGCGTAAGCCACACCGGGGAGCTGTTTTTT
-	-	TRBV9	TRBJ1-1	CASSSAYNTEAFF	TGTGCCAGCAGCTCCGCCTACAACACTGAAGCTTTCTTT
-	TRBD2	TRBV5-4	TRBJ2-6	CASSPRAGGRTGANVLTF	TGTGCCAGCAGCCCCCGGGCGGGGGGGCGCACTGGGGCCAACGTCCTGACTTTC
-	-	TRBV11-2	TRBJ1-2	CASSLDLYRGYTF	TGTGCCAGCAGCTTAGATCTATACCGGGGCTACACCTTC
-	-	TRBV2	TRBJ2-6	CASSVGLSGANVLTF	TGTGCCAGCAGTGTGGGCCTCTCTGGGGCCAACGTCCTGACTTTC
-	-	TRBV15	TRBJ1-4	CATSSSFHGERKEKLFF	TGTGCCACCAGCAGTTCCTTTCACGGGGAACGGAAGGAAAAACTGTTTTTT
-	-	TRBV12-3/TRBV12-4	TRBJ1-2	CASSPTYSYGYTF	TGTGCCAGCAGCCCAACGTACTCCTATGGCTACACCTTC
-	-	TRBV25-1	TRBJ2-7	CASSDSYEQYF	TGTGCCAGCAGTGATAGTTACGAGCAGTACTTC
-	-	TRBV3-1/TRBV3-2	TRBJ1-1	CASSQNHGGTEAFF	TGTGCCAGCAGCCAAAACCACGGGGGCACTGAAGCTTTCTTT
-	TRBD1	TRBV29-1	TRBJ1-1	CSALDRGAFF	TGCAGCGCTCTGGACAGGGGAGCTTTCTTT
-	-	TRBV11-2	TRBJ2-3	CASSIQGSRADTQYF	TGTGCCAGCAGCATCCAAGGGAGTCGAGCAGATACGCAGTATTTT
-	-	TRBV3-1/TRBV3-2	TRBJ2-5	CASSQVRGLSETQYF	TGTGCCAGCAGCCAAGTACGAGGGCTTTCAGAGACCCAGTACTTC
-	TRBD1	TRBV27	TRBJ1-1	CASRFKSGTGTEAFF	TGTGCCAGCAGATTCAAGTCCGGGACAGGCACTGAAGCTTTCTTT
-	TRBD1	TRBV30	TRBJ1-3	CAWNERDRSAGNTIYF	TGTGCCTGGAACGAAAGGGACAGGAGTGCCGGAAACACCATATATTTT
-	-	TRBV18	TRBJ1-2	CASSPPDRPSNYGYTF	TGTGCCAGCTCACCCCCGGACAGACCTTCTAACTATGGCTACACCTTC
once	-	TRBV7-9	TRBJ1-1	CASSLRGGSPNTEAFF	TGTGCCAGCAGCCTGCGAGGAGGCAGCCCTAACACTGAAGCTTTCTTT
-	-	TRBV10-1	TRBJ1-1	CASSESTIMNTEAFF	TGCGCCAGCAGTGAGTCAACAATAATGAACACTGAAGCTTTCTTT
once	TRBD1	TRBV24-1	TRBJ2-3	CATSDLTPGRGRVDTQYF	TGTGCCACCAGTGATCTAACGCCGGGCAGGGGGCGTGTGGATACGCAGTATTTT
-	-	TRBV3-1/TRBV3-2	TRBJ1-1	CASRDRGANLEAFF	TGTGCCAGCAGAGATCGGGGGGCTAATCTTGAAGCTTTCTTT
-	TRBD1	TRBV5-1	TRBJ1-2	CASSLGDRGLGYTF	TGCGCCAGCAGCTTGGGGGACAGGGGGCTTGGCTACACCTTC
once	-	TRBV5-6	TRBJ1-5	CASSFKGRGPDQPQHF	TGTGCCAGCAGCTTTAAGGGCCGAGGGCCAGATCAGCCCCAGCATTTT
-	-	TRBV2	TRBJ1-4	CASRKEVAHEKLFF	TGTGCCAGCAGAAAGGAGGTAGCCCATGAAAAACTGTTTTTT
-	-	TRBV5-1	TRBJ1-2	CASSLGQADYTF	TGCGCCAGCAGCTTGGGACAGGCTGACTACACCTTC
-	TRBD1	TRBV6-5	TRBJ2-7	CASNPQGAVYEQYF	TGTGCCAGCAATCCGCAGGGGGCTGTATACGAGCAGTACTTC